The 30 T cell receptor beta chains in this list originate from one sample, sequenced in a study of identical twins. MiXCR, run by TCRdb on the 5' RACE reads, gives a single entry per CDR3 protein. The sample includes around 100,000 distinct CDR3 sequences, 5.9% of them seen just once. Material: memory T cells sorted from blood. The receptors come from a woman aged 50 to 60 in good health.

There are many counts of this clonotype. This chain joins TRBV15 and TRBJ1-5, with D perhaps TRBD1 (6 bases). The germline V gene encodes CDR1 LNHNV and CDR2 YYDKDF (reference sequence). V lost 0 bases to trimming and J lost 5 bases, with 11 bases between them. CDR3 length: 15 residues. The CDR3 region has the DNA TGTGCCACCAGCAGAGATTTTAACAGGGATCAGCCCCAGCATTTT. The encoded protein is CATSRDFNRDQPQHF.

The chain is built from TRBV3-1 and TRBJ2-7; D is unclear. Trimming removed 1 base from V and 1 base from J, with 11 bases in between. The CDR3 has 15 amino acids. Germline V CDR1 and CDR2: LGHDT, YNNKEL (reference sequence). CDR3: CASSQAPVVSYEQYF. Here the CDR3 DNA reads TGTGCCAGCAGCCAAGCCCCGGTGGTTTCCTACGAGCAGTACTTC.

This clonotype was counted ten times or more. The chain joins TRBV24-1 to TRBJ1-5, with a weak D call TRBD1 (5 bases). Germline lookup yields CDR1 KGHDR and CDR2 SFDVKD. Trimming removed 3 bases at V and 3 bases at J, with 11 bases between. This CDR3 comprises 15 residues. The CDR3 sequence is CATSDTQGTNQPQHF. The CDR3 nucleotides read TGTGCCACCAGTGATACTCAGGGTACCAATCAGCCCCAGCATTTT.

This clonotype was found many times. The rearrangement uses TRBV5-4 and TRBJ1-3; D not certain. Trimming removed 10 bases at V and 7 bases at J, with 18 bases between. Germline V gene lookup returns CDR1 SGHNT and CDR2 YYREEE (reference sequence). The length of the CDR3 is 13 residues. The CDR3 region has the DNA TGTGCCTCCTATTACGCGGGAGGGAACACCATATATTTT. Amino acid sequence: CASYYAGGNTIYF. Based on the CDR3 plus reference TRBV5-4 and TRBJ1-3, the full variable domain is ETGVTQSPTHLIKTRGQQVTLRCSSQSGHNTVSWYQQALGQGPQFIFQYYREEENGRGNFPPRFSGLQFPNYSSELNVNALELDDSALYLCASYYAGGNTIYFGEGSWLTVV.

This clonotype has a count of ten or more. The rearrangement uses TRBV12-3 or TRBV12-4 and TRBJ2-7; 7 bases line up with TRBD1. The CDR3 runs to 15 residues. V shed 5 bases, J shed 3 bases, and the junction held 10 bases outside the gene matches. CDR3 DNA: TGTGCCAGCAGTATCCCGACAGGGCCGTTCTACGAGCAGTACGTC. It translates to CASSIPTGPFYEQYV.

This clonotype was detected ten times or more. The CDR3 DNA is TGTGCCAGCACCGGAGGTAGAGGGACGAACACCGGGGAGCTGTTTTTT. Protein sequence: CASTGGRGTNTGELFF. The chain uses TRBV12-3 or TRBV12-4 and TRBJ2-2, with D possibly being TRBD2 (5 bases). This CDR3 contains 16 residues. With 7 bases removed from V and 0 bases from J, the gap between germline ends came to 15 bases.

This clonotype was detected ten times or more. V and J are TRBV20-1 and TRBJ2-1; 11 bases line up with TRBD2. The J segment lost 2 bases and the V segment lost 6 bases, leaving 12 bases of the junction unmatched. Per the germline V gene, CDR1 is DFQATT and CDR2 is SNEGSKA (reference sequence). The CDR3 sequence is 17 residues long. DNA for the CDR3: TGCAGTGCGGGGACGTCAGGGACTAGCGGAGCCTACAATGAGCAGTTCTTC. As protein: CSAGTSGTSGAYNEQFF.

This clonotype was seen more than once but under ten times. The genes are TRBV15 and TRBJ2-1; D gene uncertain. CDR1 and CDR2 from the germline V gene are LNHNV and YYDKDF (reference sequence). Trimming shortened V by 0 bases and J by 5 bases, and 5 bases separated the two germline ends. The CDR3 is made up of 13 amino acids. The CDR3: CATSRDKDNEQFF. The CDR3 DNA reads as TGTGCCACCAGCAGAGATAAAGACAATGAGCAGTTCTTC. Looking up the rest from reference TRBV15 and TRBJ2-1 gives the full variable domain: DAMVIQNPRYQVTQFGKPVTLSCSQTLNHNVMYWYQQKSSQAPKLLFHYYDKDFNNEADTPDNFQSRRPNTSFCFLDIRSPGLGDTAMYLCATSRDKDNEQFFGPGTRLTVL.

This clonotype was observed a few times. The rearrangement uses TRBV25-1 and TRBJ2-3, with a weak D call TRBD2 (6 bases). From germline, CDR1 is MGHDK and CDR2 SYGVNS. V shed 1 base and J shed 1 base, with 15 bases lying between them. The CDR3 consists of 17 residues. The CDR3 coding sequence is TGTGCCAGCAGTGAATGGGCGGCGGGACGTGGCACAGATACGCAGTATTTT. Translated: CASSEWAAGRGTDTQYF.

Ten or more counts support this clonotype. This chain uses TRBV6-2 or TRBV6-3 with TRBJ2-1; the match to TRBD2 covers 12 bases. V gave up 4 bases and J gave up 6 bases; unmatched junction bases: 4. The CDR3 length is 15 residues. The germline gives CDR1 MNHEY, CDR2 SVGEGT. CDR3 amino acids: CASSSSGRARNEQFF. The CDR3 nucleotides read TGTGCCAGCAGTTCTAGCGGGAGGGCGCGCAATGAGCAGTTCTTC.

This clonotype was found a few times. V and J are TRBV5-4 and TRBJ2-1; D is ambiguous. From germline, CDR1 is SGHNT and CDR2 YYREEE (reference sequence). Trimming shortened V by 0 bases and J by 8 bases, and 9 bases separated the two germline ends. This CDR3 spans 13 amino acids. The CDR3 sequence: CASSLDSRHEQFF. The CDR3 DNA reads as TGTGCCAGCAGCTTGGATTCGCGCCATGAGCAGTTCTTC.

This clonotype occurred many times. This chain links TRBV6-2 or TRBV6-3 with TRBJ1-5; D call uncertain. The CDR3 extends over 12 amino acids. The germline gives CDR1 MNHEY, CDR2 SVGEGT. Between the trimmed V and J ends, which lost 7 bases and 1 base, there was a span of 5 bases. The CDR3 nucleotides are TGTGCCAGCACGGGGAGCAATCAGCCCCAGCATTTT. It yields the protein CASTGSNQPQHF.

This clonotype was detected only once. This may arise from a read error, as a much more abundant clone is one base away. The chain joins TRBV4-2 to TRBJ1-6, with D unclear. Germline CDR1 LGHNA, CDR2 YNFKEQ. CDR3 length equals 14 residues. V lost 1 base and J 9 bases, leaving 10 bases between the germline ends. CDR3 amino acids: CASSQGGRSSPLHF. DNA of the CDR3: TGTGCCAGCAGCCAAGGAGGCAGGAGTTCACCCCTCCACTTT.

This clonotype was seen many times. The rearrangement uses TRBV18 and TRBJ1-1; no definite D call. CDR1 KGHSH and CDR2 LQKENI come from the germline V gene. Trimming took 3 bases from V and 7 from J, leaving 9 bases between them. This CDR3 spans 12 amino acids. The CDR3 here is CASSPGTDEAFF. The CDR3 DNA sequence: TGTGCCAGCTCACCGGGAACGGATGAAGCTTTCTTT.

The table lists this clonotype with many counts. The chain employs TRBV12-3 or TRBV12-4 and TRBJ2-1; 9 bases align to TRBD1. CDR3 size: 14 residues. Germline trimming cut 3 bases from V and 8 bases from J; bases unmatched to any gene: 5. The CDR3 protein is CASSFDRGTDEQFF. As DNA, the CDR3 is TGTGCCAGCAGTTTCGACAGGGGGACGGATGAGCAGTTCTTC.

This clonotype was seen repeatedly, ten times or more. The chain is built from TRBV4-1 and TRBJ1-1; TRBD1 aligns across 7 bases. Looked up from germline, CDR1 is MGHRA and CDR2 is YSYEKL. The V and J ends lost 3 bases and 10 bases, in that order; junction bases with no gene match: 5. The CDR3 has 12 amino acids. The CDR3 reads CASSHPRDRAFF. Here the CDR3 DNA reads TGCGCCAGCAGCCACCCCCGGGACAGAGCTTTCTTT.

This clonotype was counted only a few times. This sequence joins TRBV24-1 and TRBJ2-1; TRBD2 agrees at 9 bases. CDR3 length equals 18 residues. Germline trimming cut 5 bases from V and 0 bases from J; bases unmatched to any gene: 10. Germline CDR1 KGHDR, CDR2 SFDVKD. The CDR3 loop reads CATSGPTSGRSSYNEQFF. In nucleotides, the CDR3 is TGTGCCACCAGTGGTCCGACTAGCGGCAGGAGCTCCTACAATGAGCAGTTCTTC.

There are many counts of this clonotype. This chain joins TRBV18 and TRBJ2-4; TRBD1 matches 7 bases. The CDR3 has 13 amino acids. Germline V lookup: CDR1 KGHSH, CDR2 LQKENI. Germline trimming cut 2 bases from V and 5 bases from J; bases unmatched to any gene: 0. This chain's CDR3 is CASSPTGENIQYF. The DNA for the CDR3 is TGTGCCAGCTCACCAACAGGGGAAAACATTCAGTACTTC.

This clonotype was observed many times. The chain carries TRBV4-1 and TRBJ1-1; D is perhaps TRBD1 (5 bases). CDR1 MGHRA and CDR2 YSYEKL come from the germline V gene. The CDR3 has 16 amino acids. V was shortened by 0 bases and J by 5 bases, with 16 bases between the two germline ends. The CDR3 nucleotides read TGCGCCAGCAGCCAAGATCTATCAAGGGGAAGGACTGAAGCTTTCTTT. It specifies CASSQDLSRGRTEAFF.

This clonotype was detected ten times or more. CDR3: CSAQLGLAGEQYV. The CDR3 nucleotides are TGCAGCGCCCAGTTGGGACTAGCGGGCGAGCAGTACGTC. The chain carries TRBV29-1 and TRBJ2-7; 12 bases align to TRBD2. Trimming cost V 7 bases and J 6 bases; bases outside gene matches: 7. There are 13 residues in the CDR3. The germline V gene encodes CDR1 SQVTM and CDR2 ANQGSEA.

This clonotype was detected many times. The chain uses TRBV7-8 and TRBJ2-5; D might be TRBD1 or TRBD2, each matching 5 bases. The CDR3 runs 14 residues. V was clipped by 3 bases and J by 5 bases, with 13 bases between them. Germline lookup yields CDR1 SGHVS and CDR2 FQNEAQ. CDR3 sequence: CASSFEGLRETQYF. The CDR3 nucleotides read TGTGCCAGCAGCTTCGAGGGGCTTCGGGAGACCCAGTACTTC.

This clonotype was seen ten or more times. The chain couples TRBV4-1 to TRBJ2-6; 7 bases align to TRBD1. CDR3 length equals 16 residues. After removal of 6 bases from V and 1 base from J, the junction contained 6 bases not matched to a gene. CDR1 and CDR2 from the germline V gene are MGHRA and YSYEKL. This CDR3 reads CASRHPTGSGANVLTF. Here the CDR3 DNA reads TGCGCCAGCAGACATCCGACAGGGTCTGGGGCCAACGTCCTGACTTTC.

Ten or more counts support this clonotype. The V gene is TRBV7-8, the J gene TRBJ2-5; the match to TRBD2 covers 9 bases. This CDR3 is built from 15 residues. CDR1 and CDR2 from the germline V gene are SGHVS and FQNEAQ. V trimming: 1 base; J trimming: 2 bases; junction bases outside the gene matches: 2. CDR3 amino acids: CASSLGLAVQETQYF. The CDR3 DNA follows: TGTGCCAGCAGCTTAGGACTAGCGGTTCAAGAGACCCAGTACTTC.

This clonotype was found many times. This chain joins TRBV5-1 and TRBJ2-4; perhaps TRBD2 as D (5 bases). The CDR3 contains 17 residues. The ends were cut back, 3 bases at V and 0 bases at J, with 16 bases in the middle. CDR1 and CDR2 from the germline V gene are SGHRS and YFSETQ. CDR3 coding DNA: TGCGCCAGCAGCTCAATACCGGGATCATTAGCCAAAAACATTCAGTACTTC. Its translation: CASSSIPGSLAKNIQYF.

The chain couples TRBV5-5 to TRBJ2-3, with 8 bases that match TRBD2. The J segment lost 6 bases and the V segment lost 2 bases, leaving 8 bases of the junction unmatched. The CDR3 length is 15 residues. Germline CDR1 and CDR2: SGHKS and YYEKEE (reference sequence). CDR3 sequence: CASSLVGRAMDTQYF. As DNA, the CDR3 is TGTGCCAGCAGCTTAGTCGGGAGGGCCATGGATACGCAGTATTTT.

This clonotype was recorded many times. The chain has TRBV2 and TRBJ1-2, with a weak D call TRBD1 (5 bases). Germline CDR1 and CDR2: SNHLY and FYNNEI. This CDR3 spans 12 amino acids. V shed 5 bases and J shed 6 bases, with 10 bases lying between them. The CDR3 DNA reads TGTGCCAGCAGTTGGGACCGAGATGGCTACACCTTC. Protein: CASSWDRDGYTF.

The gene calls are TRBV12-3 or TRBV12-4 and TRBJ2-1; D gene uncertain. The CDR3 runs 14 residues. Trimming removed 8 bases at V and 6 bases at J, with 17 bases between. Written as DNA, the CDR3 is TGTGCCAGCCGATTTAGGACCCCCCCCAATGAGCAGTTCTTC. Its protein product is CASRFRTPPNEQFF.

Ten or more counts support this clonotype. The chain couples TRBV18 to TRBJ2-3; tentatively, D is TRBD1 (6 bases). V lost 5 bases, J lost 0 bases, and 18 bases lay in between. Germline lookup yields CDR1 KGHSH and CDR2 LQKENI. The CDR3 runs to 17 residues. The CDR3 DNA sequence: TGTGCCAGCTCAGGGGCCCCACCCGACAGGAGCACAGATACGCAGTATTTT. It encodes CASSGAPPDRSTDTQYF.

Turning to this clonotype: Possible read error: a much larger clone is one base away. This chain uses TRBV18 with TRBJ2-2; possible D gene TRBD2, 6 bases. CDR1 is KGHSH, CDR2 LQKENI, per germline. The CDR3 consists of 17 residues. CDR3 in amino acids: CASSPLRLATNTGELVF. CDR3 nucleotide sequence: TGTGCCAGCTCACCACTGAGGCTAGCGACGAACACCGGGGAGCTGGTTTTT.

The rearrangement links TRBV20-1 to TRBJ2-4, with D maybe TRBD2 (6 bases). CDR1 and CDR2 (germline): DFQATT, SNEGSKA (reference sequence). This CDR3 spans 15 amino acids. With 3 bases removed from V and 0 bases from J, the gap between germline ends came to 12 bases. For the CDR3, the DNA is TGCAGTGCTAGCGGGAGTATTCTAGCCAAAAACATTCAGTACTTC. The encoded protein is CSASGSILAKNIQYF.